These 30 T cell receptor beta chains came from one sample sequenced in a study of Graves' ophthalmopathy and Graves' hyperthyroidism (dated by TCRdb to the late 2010s). Data came from an Illumina HiSeq 2000. For repertoire sequencing, TCR beta CDR3 regions were amplified from RNA transcripts. A first-round RT-PCR used HTBI primers with the Qiagen OneStep RT-PCR kit, followed by a second-round multiplex PCR, size selection and purification. The raw public reads went through TCRdb reprocessing: fastp at Q25, MiXCR clone calling, in-frame beta chains kept. Identical CDR3 protein sequences are pooled into one entry, listed with their most common genes and DNA. Counted in this sample were about 550,000 distinct CDR3 sequences; 35% to 40% of them appeared once. The ten biggest clones cover less than 4.5% of the sample. The sequenced material came from peripheral blood or thyroid tissue (not recorded which). The receptors come from an adult man with Graves' hyperthyroidism.

This clonotype was observed many times. The J gene is TRBJ1-2, the V gene TRBV5-6; TRBD1 is a possible D gene (5 bases). The CDR3 totals 14 residues. The V end was cut by 0 bases, the J end by 2 bases, with 8 bases between. Germline V gene data show CDR1 as SGHDT and CDR2 as YYEEEE. For the CDR3, the DNA is TGTGCCAGCAGCTTGGCAGGGAAAAACTATGGCTACACCTTC. Its translation: CASSLAGKNYGYTF.

The count of this clonotype is one. The J gene is TRBJ2-5, the V gene TRBV9; D perhaps matches TRBD1 (5 bases). The CDR3 loop spans 14 amino acids. The V and J ends lost 7 bases and 4 bases respectively, with 17 bases between them. Germline V CDR1 and CDR2: SGDLS, YYNGEE. Here the CDR3 reads CASAKGRGGETQYF. The DNA of the CDR3 is TGTGCCAGCGCCAAGGGAAGGGGCGGAGAGACCCAGTACTTC.

This clonotype was counted many times. The rearrangement links TRBV10-3 to TRBJ1-2; the match to TRBD1 covers 10 bases. This CDR3 is 12 amino acids long. The V gene end was trimmed by 6 bases and the J gene end by 6 bases; junction bases not matched to a gene: 1. Germline CDR1 ENHRY, CDR2 SYGVKD. In DNA form, the CDR3 reads TGTGCCATCAGGGGGACAGGGGATGGCTACACCTTC. As protein: CAIRGTGDGYTF.

This chain uses TRBV20-1 with TRBJ2-3; the match to TRBD2 covers 14 bases. V gave up 6 bases and J gave up 4 bases; unmatched junction bases: 18. This CDR3 region has 19 residues. CDR1 and CDR2 from the germline V gene are DFQATT and SNEGSKA (reference sequence). CDR3 protein: CSATRGGLAGEVGADTQYF. CDR3 bases: TGCAGTGCAACGAGGGGGGGACTAGCGGGAGAGGTCGGCGCAGATACGCAGTATTTT.

This clonotype showed up many times. The chain uses TRBV7-8 and TRBJ1-2; TRBD1 might be the D (6 bases). Germline V gene lookup returns CDR1 SGHVS and CDR2 FQNEAQ. CDR3 size: 14 residues. Trimming removed 5 bases at V and 4 bases at J, with 14 bases between. For the CDR3, the DNA is TGTGCCAGCAGCCCGATAGCAGGGGTCTATGGCTACACCTTC. Translated: CASSPIAGVYGYTF.

The chain combines TRBV15 with TRBJ2-5; D is ambiguous. With 4 bases removed from V and 5 bases from J, the gap between germline ends came to 8 bases. CDR1 is LNHNV and CDR2 is YYDKDF in the germline V gene (reference sequence). The CDR3 sequence is 12 residues long. The CDR3 reads CATSTFAETQYF. CDR3 nucleotide sequence: TGTGCCACCAGCACTTTTGCGGAGACCCAGTACTTC.

This clonotype showed up many times. V is TRBV29-1 and J is TRBJ1-2, with 7 bases aligning to TRBD1. V was clipped by 4 bases and J by 4 bases; unmatched bases: 6. Per germline, CDR1 SQVTM and CDR2 ANQGSEA. The CDR3 runs 13 residues. This CDR3 is CSVALGQSYGYTF. As DNA, the CDR3 is TGCAGCGTTGCACTGGGACAGTCCTATGGCTACACCTTC.

DNA for the CDR3: TGTGCCAGCAGCTGGGACAGGGGCTACACCTTC. This gives the protein CASSWDRGYTF. This chain connects TRBV2 to TRBJ1-2, with 8 bases matching TRBD1. V shed 6 bases and J 8 bases; nucleotides not matched to a gene: 2. The CDR3 is 11 residues long. Germline CDR1 and CDR2: SNHLY and FYNNEI.

At least ten counts were recorded for this clonotype. V and J are TRBV7-2 and TRBJ1-3, with D uncertain. The CDR3 runs 14 residues. Per germline, CDR1 SGHTA and CDR2 FQGNSA. Trimming took 5 bases from V and 4 from J, leaving 12 bases between them. The chain's CDR3 is CASSKYTEGNTIYF. The CDR3 DNA follows: TGTGCCAGCAGCAAATACACGGAGGGAAACACCATATATTTT. Combining the CDR3 with reference TRBV7-2 and TRBJ1-3 gives the whole variable domain GAGVSQSPSNKVTEKGKDVELRCDPISGHTALYWYRQSLGQGLEFLIYFQGNSAPDKSGLPSDRFSAERTGGSVSTLTIQRTQQEDSAVYLCASSKYTEGNTIYFGEGSWLTVV.

This clonotype was recorded a few times. The V gene is TRBV12-3 or TRBV12-4, the J gene TRBJ1-1, with 8 bases lining up with TRBD1. The CDR3 totals 15 residues. The V gene end was trimmed by 3 bases and the J gene end by 5 bases; junction bases not matched to a gene: 8. The CDR3 region is CASSLRQGQATEAFF. The CDR3 DNA reads as TGTGCCAGCAGTTTGCGCCAGGGACAGGCGACTGAAGCTTTCTTT.

This clonotype was detected many times. The V and J genes are TRBV5-1 and TRBJ2-7, with unresolved D. The CDR3 has 14 amino acids. The V gene's germline CDR1 is SGHRS and CDR2 YFSETQ. The ends were cut back, 6 bases at V and 4 bases at J, with 17 bases in the middle. The CDR3 region is CASKASPSEYEQYF. CDR3 sequence (DNA): TGCGCCAGCAAAGCTTCACCTTCCGAGTACGAGCAGTACTTC.

The chain recombines TRBV20-1 with TRBJ2-5; 8 nucleotides match TRBD2. The length of the CDR3 is 12 residues. CDR1 and CDR2 (germline): DFQATT, SNEGSKA (reference sequence). The trim removed 6 bases at V and 5 bases at J, leaving 5 bases unmatched. The CDR3 sequence: CSAGRALETQYF. The CDR3 DNA reads TGCAGTGCCGGGAGGGCCCTGGAGACCCAGTACTTC.

This clonotype was counted a few times. The chain combines TRBV3-1 with TRBJ2-5; weak D call: TRBD1 (6 bases). There are 18 residues in the CDR3. CDR1 is LGHDT, CDR2 YNNKEL, per germline (reference sequence). Trimming stripped 3 bases from V and 0 bases from J, with 20 bases between. The CDR3 region has the DNA TGTGCCAGCAGCCACATGCTTTCTCCGGGACACAACCAAGAGACCCAGTACTTC. Amino acid sequence: CASSHMLSPGHNQETQYF.

This rearrangement joins TRBV10-3 to TRBJ2-7; 8 nucleotides line up with TRBD1. The V and J ends lost 4 bases and 2 bases, in that order; junction bases with no gene match: 7. Germline values: CDR1 ENHRY, CDR2 SYGVKD. This CDR3 is built from 15 residues. The CDR3 bases are TGTGCCATCAGTGTAGGGACAGGCGGCACCTACGAGCAGTACTTC. Encoded protein: CAISVGTGGTYEQYF.

The CDR3 region has the DNA TGTGCCAGCAGCCAAGACCCCACAGGGGACGGCTACACCTTC. This codes for CASSQDPTGDGYTF. The V call is TRBV4-2, the J call TRBJ1-2; the match to TRBD1 covers 7 bases. Per germline, CDR1 LGHNA and CDR2 YNFKEQ. After removal of 0 bases from V and 8 bases from J, the junction contained 6 bases not matched to a gene. The CDR3 has 14 residues.

This clonotype was recorded at least ten times. This chain links TRBV7-8 with TRBJ1-1; the D gene is possibly TRBD1 (5 bases). Germline-derived CDR1 and CDR2 are SGHVS and FQNEAQ. Trimming shortened V by 1 base and J by 11 bases, and 11 bases separated the two germline ends. The CDR3 is 12 amino acids. This CDR3 is CASSLGGGRAFF. In nucleotides, the CDR3 is TGTGCCAGCAGCTTAGGGGGGGGAAGGGCTTTCTTT.

The chain combines TRBV6-9 with TRBJ2-5; 7 bases fit TRBD1. Germline CDR1 MNHGY, CDR2 SVAAGI. V lost 9 bases and J lost 2; bases outside the gene matches: 3. This CDR3 contains 12 residues. CDR3 sequence (DNA): TGTGCCAGAAACAGGGGACAAGAGACCCAGTACTTC. This gives the protein CARNRGQETQYF.

This clonotype has more than one count but fewer than ten. This chain joins TRBV24-1 and TRBJ2-5; either TRBD1 or TRBD2 may supply D (5 bases each). V was cut by 6 bases and J by 9 bases, with 16 bases left in between. Germline assignment: CDR1 KGHDR and CDR2 SFDVKD. This CDR3 region has 13 residues. The CDR3 reads CATSSRGNQPQYF. The CDR3 DNA is TGTGCCACCAGTAGTCGGGGCAATCAGCCCCAGTACTTC.

This clonotype appeared many times. The gene calls are TRBV20-1 and TRBJ1-1; 8 positions agree with TRBD1. J gave up 2 bases and V 4 bases, and 6 bases lay outside the gene matches. This CDR3 contains 14 residues. Germline V lookup: CDR1 DFQATT, CDR2 SNEGSKA (reference sequence). CDR3 coding DNA: TGCAGTGCTATTCAGGGGGCCGCAAACACTGAAGCTTTCTTT. This gives the protein CSAIQGAANTEAFF.

The genes are TRBV7-2 and TRBJ2-1; no clear D. The germline V and J ends were trimmed by 4 bases and 4 bases, with 14 bases remaining between them. Germline V gene lookup returns CDR1 SGHTA and CDR2 FQGNSA. This CDR3 spans 15 amino acids. DNA of the CDR3: TGTGCCAGCAGCTCGGATCAGGCCAAATACAATGAGCAGTTCTTC. Its protein is CASSSDQAKYNEQFF.

This clonotype was found once. This rearrangement joins TRBV20-1 to TRBJ1-3; 7 bases are shared with TRBD1. The length of the CDR3 is 14 residues. Germline CDR1 DFQATT, CDR2 SNEGSKA (reference sequence). Losses at the gene ends were 5 bases for V and 2 bases for J; bases not matched to a gene: 6. CDR3 sequence: CSAGDRATGNTIYF. The CDR3 DNA is TGCAGTGCTGGTGACAGGGCGACTGGAAACACCATATATTTT.

This clonotype was counted ten times or more. The chain links TRBV25-1 to TRBJ2-3; 8 bases are shared with TRBD2. This CDR3 has 16 residues. V was clipped by 3 bases and J by 4 bases; unmatched bases: 9. Germline V gene data show CDR1 as MGHDK and CDR2 as SYGVNS. CDR3 sequence: CASSDGAGVWADTQYF. CDR3 sequence (DNA): TGTGCCAGCAGTGACGGAGCGGGAGTTTGGGCAGATACGCAGTATTTT.

The gene calls are TRBV24-1 and TRBJ2-3; D is perhaps TRBD2 (6 bases). This CDR3 is 17 amino acids long. V was cut by 0 bases and J by 2 bases, with 14 bases left in between. Germline V lookup: CDR1 KGHDR, CDR2 SFDVKD. The CDR3 DNA follows: TGTGCCACCAGTGATTTGGGGGACTCAACTCCCACAGATACGCAGTATTTT. It is translated as CATSDLGDSTPTDTQYF.

This clonotype appeared a few times. This chain links TRBV7-2 with TRBJ2-7; no clear D. The germline gives CDR1 SGHTA, CDR2 FQGNSA. This CDR3 spans 15 amino acids. V dropped 5 bases and J dropped 0 bases, with 14 bases sitting between them. As DNA, the CDR3 is TGTGCCAGCAGCCCTTCTAACTTACACTCCTACGAGCAGTACTTC. Protein sequence: CASSPSNLHSYEQYF.

This chain uses TRBV7-9 with TRBJ2-5; TRBD1 matches at 8 bases. Germline values: CDR1 SEHNR, CDR2 FQNEAQ (reference sequence). CDR3 length: 14 residues. Unmatched junction bases numbered 4, after V lost 4 bases and J lost 3 bases. CDR3 nucleotide sequence: TGTGCCAGCAGCTCCCGGGGACAGGAAGAGACCCAGTACTTC. Its protein is CASSSRGQEETQYF.

Only a few counts were recorded for this clonotype. This sequence joins TRBV2 and TRBJ1-5; 12 bases fit TRBD1. Per the germline V gene, CDR1 is SNHLY and CDR2 is FYNNEI. There are 15 residues in the CDR3. The V segment lost 5 bases and the J segment 5 bases; nucleotides outside the gene matches: 4. CDR3 in DNA: TGTGCCAGCAGTCAAAGGGACAGGGGGCATCAGCCCCAGCATTTT. This encodes CASSQRDRGHQPQHF.

There are a few counts of this clonotype. The CDR3 nucleotides are TGTGCCAGCAGCTTCCGGGACAGCCCGGTTCCTGGAAACACCATATATTTT. It yields the protein CASSFRDSPVPGNTIYF. The chain couples TRBV25-1 to TRBJ1-3; 7 bases match TRBD1. Germline CDR1 is MGHDK and CDR2 is SYGVNS. V lost 6 bases to trimming and J lost 2 bases; unmatched junction nucleotides: 13. This CDR3 region has 17 residues.

This clonotype was found many times. The chain links TRBV7-2 to TRBJ1-2; D gene ambiguous. Between the trimmed V and J ends, which lost 5 bases and 4 bases, there was a span of 14 bases. The V gene's germline CDR1 is SGHTA and CDR2 FQGNSA. The CDR3 is 14 residues long. In DNA form, the CDR3 reads TGTGCCAGCAGCCCTACGACTCTGGGCTATGGCTACACCTTC. Amino acid sequence: CASSPTTLGYGYTF.

This clonotype has ten or more counts. The V gene is TRBV24-1, the J gene TRBJ1-5; 12 bases line up with TRBD1. Trimming removed 4 bases from V and 2 bases from J; junction bases left unmatched: 5. The length of the CDR3 is 17 residues. Per the germline V gene, CDR1 is KGHDR and CDR2 is SFDVKD. The DNA for the CDR3 is TGTGCCACCAGTGAGGGACAGGGGGCCTGGGGCAATCAGCCCCAGCATTTT. Translating gives CATSEGQGAWGNQPQHF.

This rearrangement joins TRBV6-5 to TRBJ1-2; D unclear. V was trimmed by 2 bases and J by 4 bases, leaving 8 bases between them. CDR1 is MNHEY, CDR2 SVGAGI, per germline. The CDR3 sequence is 13 residues long. The CDR3: CASSYRLGYGYTF. The CDR3 bases are TGTGCCAGCAGTTACCGGCTAGGCTATGGCTACACCTTC.